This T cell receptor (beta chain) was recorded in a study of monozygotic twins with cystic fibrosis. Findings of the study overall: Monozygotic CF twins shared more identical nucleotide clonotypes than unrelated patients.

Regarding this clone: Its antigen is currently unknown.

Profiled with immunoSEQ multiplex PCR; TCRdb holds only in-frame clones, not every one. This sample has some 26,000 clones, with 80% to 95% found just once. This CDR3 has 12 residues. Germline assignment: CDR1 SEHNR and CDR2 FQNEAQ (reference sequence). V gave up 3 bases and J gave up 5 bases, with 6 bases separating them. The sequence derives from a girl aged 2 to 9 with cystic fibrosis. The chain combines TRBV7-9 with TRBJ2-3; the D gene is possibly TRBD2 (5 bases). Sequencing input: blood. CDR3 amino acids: CASSFEGDTQYF. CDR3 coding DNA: TGTGCCAGCAGCTTCGAGGGAGATACGCAGTATTTT.